The 20 T cell receptor beta chains in this list originate from one sample, sequenced in a study of T-cell memory formation after mild COVID-19. TCRdb passed the 5' RACE reads through MiXCR, listing each CDR3 protein once. The repertoire holds 150,000 to 200,000 distinct CDR3 sequences, with around 10% as singletons. The sample was PBMCs or a T cell subset sorted from them (not recorded which). These TCRs come from a young man who had mild COVID-19 (a few samples of this study predate the infection). Cell type and time point are not known.

V usage is TRBV6-5 and J usage is TRBJ1-5, with TRBD1 matching over 7 bases. The CDR3 runs 15 residues. V was clipped by 5 bases and J by 6 bases; unmatched bases: 10. Germline V gives CDR1 MNHEY, CDR2 SVGAGI. In DNA form, the CDR3 reads TGTGCCAGCAGTGACGACAGGGCCGGCACTCAGCCCCAGCATTTT. Its protein product is CASSDDRAGTQPQHF.

A word on this clonotype: At one boundary the junction diverges from the germline segment, which might be a read error. The chain has TRBV4-1 and TRBJ2-3, with 7 bases fitting TRBD2. Per germline, CDR1 MGHRA and CDR2 YSYEKL. The CDR3 covers 12 residues. The CDR3 here is CASSYGEGRLDF. CDR3 sequence (DNA): TGCGCCAGCAGCTACGGGGAGGGGAGGTTGGATTTT.

This clonotype occurred many times. The chain joins TRBV18 to TRBJ1-1; possibly TRBD1 for D (6 bases). The length of the CDR3 is 12 residues. V shed 3 bases and J shed 10 bases, with 12 bases lying between them. Germline loops: CDR1 KGHSH, CDR2 LQKENI. CDR3 coding DNA: TGTGCCAGCTCACCCCAGGGGTTCGCAGCTTTCTTT. As protein: CASSPQGFAAFF.

This clonotype has ten or more counts. The chain couples TRBV18 to TRBJ2-3, with 11 bases identical to TRBD2. This CDR3 has 17 amino acids. V trimming: 1 base; J trimming: 0 bases; junction bases outside the gene matches: 3. CDR1 KGHSH and CDR2 LQKENI come from the germline V gene. CDR3 in DNA: TGTGCCAGCTCACCACAAGGGACTAGCGGAAGCACAGATACGCAGTATTTT. It yields the protein CASSPQGTSGSTDTQYF.

The sample holds a few counts of this clonotype. The chain uses TRBV5-1 and TRBJ2-3; D gene ambiguous. This CDR3 is built from 13 residues. Germline values: CDR1 SGHRS, CDR2 YFSETQ. The V end was cut by 0 bases, the J end by 3 bases, with 5 bases between. As DNA, the CDR3 is TGCGCCAGCAGCTTGGAGAGGACAGATACGCAGTATTTT. This translates into CASSLERTDTQYF.

This clonotype was counted only a few times. The chain links TRBV4-1 to TRBJ1-4, with a possible D match to TRBD1 (5 bases). This CDR3 is built from 16 residues. Trimming left V 0 bases short and J 3 bases short, with 11 bases between. The germline gives CDR1 MGHRA, CDR2 YSYEKL. CDR3 amino acids: CASSQDYTGSNEKLFF. The DNA of the CDR3 is TGCGCCAGCAGCCAAGATTACACAGGATCTAATGAAAAACTGTTTTTT.

This clonotype came up many times. The rearrangement links TRBV4-3 to TRBJ2-7; the D gene could be TRBD1 or TRBD2 (6 bases each). This CDR3 contains 16 residues. Trimming cost V 0 bases and J 0 bases, with 12 bases left between them. Germline V gene lookup returns CDR1 LGHNA and CDR2 YSLEER. The CDR3 region has the DNA TGCGCCAGCAGCCAAGATTCGGGGGCCTACTCCTACGAGCAGTACTTC. It yields the protein CASSQDSGAYSYEQYF.

V usage is TRBV20-1 and J usage is TRBJ2-1; D gene ambiguous. The V end was cut by 0 bases, the J end by 8 bases, with 11 bases between. The CDR3 covers 13 residues. The V gene's germline CDR1 is DFQATT and CDR2 SNEGSKA (reference sequence). CDR3 loop: CSAREVVMDEQFF. For the CDR3, the DNA is TGCAGTGCTAGAGAGGTTGTGATGGATGAGCAGTTCTTC.

This clonotype was detected only a few times. The rearrangement links TRBV7-2 to TRBJ2-2; 11 bases line up with TRBD1. Germline lookup yields CDR1 SGHTA and CDR2 FQGNSA. The CDR3 has 15 residues. Unmatched junction bases numbered 7, after V lost 6 bases and J lost 7 bases. The CDR3 loop reads CASRPLGTGGGELFF. CDR3 nucleotide sequence: TGTGCCAGCAGACCCCTCGGGACAGGGGGCGGGGAGCTGTTTTTT. Together with reference TRBV7-2 and TRBJ2-2, the CDR3 gives the full variable domain: GAGVSQSPSNKVTEKGKDVELRCDPISGHTALYWYRQSLGQGLEFLIYFQGNSAPDKSGLPSDRFSAERTGGSVSTLTIQRTQQEDSAVYLCASRPLGTGGGELFFGEGSRLTVL.

Ten or more counts support this clonotype. The chain recombines TRBV12-3 or TRBV12-4 with TRBJ1-5; a possible D gene is TRBD1 (6 bases). The germline V and J ends were trimmed by 5 bases and 5 bases, with 19 bases remaining between them. CDR3 length: 16 amino acids. The CDR3: CASSPPDSNRHQPQHF. CDR3 nucleotides: TGTGCCAGCAGTCCTCCGGACAGTAATAGGCATCAGCCCCAGCATTTT.

This sequence joins TRBV4-2 and TRBJ2-5; D may be TRBD2 (5 bases). V was shortened by 1 base and J by 5 bases, with 11 bases between the two germline ends. In germline, CDR1 is LGHNA, CDR2 YNFKEQ. This CDR3 region has 14 residues. CDR3 sequence reads: CASSQVSRRETQYF. As DNA, the CDR3 is TGTGCCAGCAGCCAAGTTAGTAGGAGGGAGACCCAGTACTTC.

The chain joins TRBV18 to TRBJ1-1, with D unclear. The CDR3 is 14 residues long. Trimming removed 0 bases from V and 2 bases from J, with 7 bases in between. Germline CDR1 and CDR2: KGHSH and LQKENI. The CDR3 nucleotides read TGTGCCAGCTCACCACCGTCGGCCAACACTGAAGCTTTCTTT. It specifies CASSPPSANTEAFF. The whole variable domain, remainder taken from reference TRBV18 and TRBJ1-1, is NAGVMQNPRHLVRRRGQEARLRCSPMKGHSHVYWYRQLPEEGLKFMVYLQKENIIDESGMPKERFSAEFPKEGPSILRIQQVVRGDSAAYFCASSPPSANTEAFFGQGTRLTVV.

The chain carries TRBV20-1 and TRBJ1-1; D is possibly TRBD1 (6 bases). The ends were cut back, 5 bases at V and 1 base at J, with 14 bases in the middle. The V gene's germline CDR1 is DFQATT and CDR2 SNEGSKA (reference sequence). CDR3 length: 14 amino acids. CDR3 sequence: CSARIRTANTEAFF. DNA for the CDR3: TGCAGTGCTCGGATACGGACAGCGAACACTGAAGCTTTCTTT.

This chain joins TRBV7-2 and TRBJ1-1; D is unclear. The CDR3 spans 14 residues. Germline values: CDR1 SGHTA, CDR2 FQGNSA. V was pared by 6 bases and J by 0 bases, with 11 bases between. CDR3 loop: CASSREAVNTEAFF. CDR3 in DNA: TGTGCCAGCAGTAGGGAGGCGGTGAACACTGAAGCTTTCTTT.

Ten or more counts support this clonotype. The V gene is TRBV5-6, the J gene TRBJ1-2; 9 bases map to TRBD1. The junction had 5 bases not matched to a gene; V was cut back by 3 bases and J by 5 bases. Germline assignment: CDR1 SGHDT and CDR2 YYEEEE. The CDR3 covers 14 residues. DNA for the CDR3: TGTGCCAGCAGCTCCCGGGACAGGGCATATGGCTACACCTTC. Residues: CASSSRDRAYGYTF.

The V and J genes are TRBV29-1 and TRBJ2-3; TRBD2 agrees at 9 bases. J lost 7 bases, V lost 2 bases, and 4 bases had no gene match. Germline V gene data show CDR1 as SQVTM and CDR2 as ANQGSEA. The CDR3 has 13 amino acids. The CDR3 loop is CSVESSGDYTQYF. The DNA of the CDR3 is TGCAGCGTTGAATCTAGCGGGGATTATACGCAGTATTTT.

This clonotype came up many times. The chain combines TRBV7-6 with TRBJ1-2; a possible D gene is TRBD1 (5 bases). V lost 0 bases and J lost 7, with 12 bases in between. In germline, CDR1 is SGHVS, CDR2 FNYEAQ. The CDR3 spans 14 residues. The CDR3 DNA sequence: TGTGCCAGCAGCTTAGCGGGGCAGGGAGGTGGCTACACCTTC. Encoded protein: CASSLAGQGGGYTF. The variable domain in full, completed from reference TRBV7-6 and TRBJ1-2, reads GAGVSQSPRYKVTKRGQDVALRCDPISGHVSLYWYRQALGQGPEFLTYFNYEAQQDKSGLPNDRFSAERPEGSISTLTIQRTEQRDSAMYRCASSLAGQGGGYTFGSGTRLTVV.

This clonotype was seen many times. This chain connects TRBV7-9 to TRBJ2-7, with D perhaps TRBD1 (6 bases). The CDR3 extends over 14 amino acids. CDR1 and CDR2 from the germline V gene are SEHNR and FQNEAQ (reference sequence). Trimming removed 5 bases from V and 5 bases from J, with 16 bases in between. CDR3 sequence: CASSLSQGDHEQYV. The CDR3 region has the DNA TGTGCCAGCAGCCTCTCACAGGGAGACCACGAGCAGTACGTC.

This clonotype was seen more than once but under ten times. CDR3 protein: CASSLGVLGLAGDNEQFF. The CDR3 bases are TGTGCCAGCAGCTTAGGCGTCCTGGGACTAGCGGGGGACAATGAGCAGTTCTTC. The chain employs TRBV7-9 and TRBJ2-1; 14 bases line up with TRBD2. The CDR3 sequence is 18 residues long. Trimming cost V 1 base and J 5 bases; bases outside gene matches: 7. CDR1 is SEHNR and CDR2 is FQNEAQ in the germline V gene (reference sequence).

The V gene is TRBV18, the J gene TRBJ1-2; weak D call: TRBD1 (6 bases). V was trimmed by 3 bases and J by 5 bases, leaving 10 bases between them. In germline, CDR1 is KGHSH, CDR2 LQKENI. There are 13 residues in the CDR3. In DNA form, the CDR3 reads TGTGCCAGCTCACCGGGGGCGGAGTATGGCTACACCTTC. Protein sequence: CASSPGAEYGYTF.